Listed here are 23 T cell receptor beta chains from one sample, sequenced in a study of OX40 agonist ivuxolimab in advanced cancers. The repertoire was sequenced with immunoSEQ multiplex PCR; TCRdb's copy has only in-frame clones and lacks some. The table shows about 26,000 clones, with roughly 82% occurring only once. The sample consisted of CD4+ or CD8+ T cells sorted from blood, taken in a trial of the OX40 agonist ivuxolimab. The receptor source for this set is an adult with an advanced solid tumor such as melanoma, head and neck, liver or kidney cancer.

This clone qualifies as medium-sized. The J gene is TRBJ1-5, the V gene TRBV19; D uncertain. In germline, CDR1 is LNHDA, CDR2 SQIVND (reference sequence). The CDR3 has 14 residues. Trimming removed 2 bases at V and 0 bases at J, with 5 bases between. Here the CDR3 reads CASSIMDSNQPQHF. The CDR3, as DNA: TGTGCCAGTAGTATAATGGATAGCAATCAGCCCCAGCATTTT.

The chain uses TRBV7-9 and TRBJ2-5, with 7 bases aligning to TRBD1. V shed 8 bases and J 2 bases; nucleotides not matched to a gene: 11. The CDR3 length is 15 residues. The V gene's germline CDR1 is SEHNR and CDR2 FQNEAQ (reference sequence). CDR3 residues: CASGDSGTEQETQYF. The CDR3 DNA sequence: TGTGCCAGCGGAGACAGTGGGACAGAACAAGAGACCCAGTACTTC.

DNA for the CDR3: TGCGCCAGCAGCCTATCCCGGGACGGAAATCAGCCCCAGCATTTT. Translating it yields CASSLSRDGNQPQHF. This chain connects TRBV4-1 to TRBJ1-5, with D perhaps matching TRBD1 (5 bases). Trimming took off 4 bases at V and 4 bases at J, with 14 bases between the two ends. The CDR3 runs 15 residues. CDR1 is MGHRA and CDR2 is YSYEKL in the germline V gene.

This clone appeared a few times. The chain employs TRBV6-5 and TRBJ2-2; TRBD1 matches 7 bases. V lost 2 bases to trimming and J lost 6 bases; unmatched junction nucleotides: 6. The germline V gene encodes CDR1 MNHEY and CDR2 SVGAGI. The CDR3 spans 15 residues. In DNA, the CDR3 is TGTGCCAGCAGTTACCAAGGGGGCGGATCCGGGGAGCTGTTTTTT. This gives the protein CASSYQGGGSGELFF.

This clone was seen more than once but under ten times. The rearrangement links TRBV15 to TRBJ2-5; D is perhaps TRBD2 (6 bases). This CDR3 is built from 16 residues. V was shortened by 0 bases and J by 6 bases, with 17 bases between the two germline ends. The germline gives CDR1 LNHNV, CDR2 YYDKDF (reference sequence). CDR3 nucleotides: TGTGCCACCAGCAGAGACCCCGCGGGGTCGGTGAAGACCCAGTACTTC. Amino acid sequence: CATSRDPAGSVKTQYF.

CDR3 sequence: CASSLRDSYGYTF. The CDR3, as DNA: TGTGCCAGTAGCCTAAGGGACAGCTATGGCTACACCTTC. The chain joins TRBV19 to TRBJ1-2; 7 nucleotides align to TRBD1. The ends lost 6 bases at V and 4 bases at J; junction bases unmatched: 5. Germline V CDR1 and CDR2: LNHDA, SQIVND (reference sequence). The CDR3 is made up of 13 amino acids. Using reference TRBV19 and TRBJ1-2 for the parts outside the CDR3, the full variable domain is DGGITQSPKYLFRKEGQNVTLSCEQNLNHDAMYWYRQDPGQGLRLIYYSQIVNDFQKGDIAEGYSVSREKKESFPLTVTSAQKNPTAFYLCASSLRDSYGYTFGSGTRLTVV.

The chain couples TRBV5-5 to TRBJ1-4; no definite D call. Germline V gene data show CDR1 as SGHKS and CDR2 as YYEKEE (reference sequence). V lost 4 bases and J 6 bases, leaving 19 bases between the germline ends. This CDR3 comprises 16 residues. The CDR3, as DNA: TGTGCCAGCAGCCTTTACCGACTGGGGTTAGATGAAAAACTGTTTTTT. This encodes CASSLYRLGLDEKLFF. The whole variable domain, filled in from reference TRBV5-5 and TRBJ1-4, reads DAGVTQSPTHLIKTRGQQVTLRCSPISGHKSVSWYQQVLGQGPQFIFQYYEKEERGRGNFPDRFSARQFPNYSSELNVNALLLGDSALYLCASSLYRLGLDEKLFFGSGTQLSVL.

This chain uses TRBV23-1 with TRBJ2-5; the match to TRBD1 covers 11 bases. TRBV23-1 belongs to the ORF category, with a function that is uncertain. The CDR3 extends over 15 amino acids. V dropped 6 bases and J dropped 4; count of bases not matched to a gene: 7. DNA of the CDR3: TGCGCCAGCAGGAAGGGACAGGGGGTGGCAGAGACCCAGTACTTC. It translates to CASRKGQGVAETQYF.

CDR3 loop: CASSQDWTGLGYGYTF. DNA for the CDR3: TGCGCCAGCAGCCAAGATTGGACAGGGCTGGGCTATGGCTACACCTTC. J is TRBJ1-2 and V is TRBV4-3, with 8 bases identical to TRBD1. Trimming removed 0 bases from V and 4 bases from J; junction bases left unmatched: 7. There are 16 residues in the CDR3. Germline lookup yields CDR1 LGHNA and CDR2 YSLEER.

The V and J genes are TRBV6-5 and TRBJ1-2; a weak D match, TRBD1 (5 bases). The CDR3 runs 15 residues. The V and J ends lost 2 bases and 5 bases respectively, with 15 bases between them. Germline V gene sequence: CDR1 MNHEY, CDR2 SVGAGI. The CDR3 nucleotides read TGTGCCAGCAGTTACGGGGCAGGCCTCGGGTATGGCTACACCTTC. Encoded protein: CASSYGAGLGYGYTF.

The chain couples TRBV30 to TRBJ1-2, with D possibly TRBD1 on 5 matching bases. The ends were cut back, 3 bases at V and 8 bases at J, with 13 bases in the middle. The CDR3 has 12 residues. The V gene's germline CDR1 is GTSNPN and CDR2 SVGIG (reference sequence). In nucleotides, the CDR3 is TGTGCCTGGAGCGGCCAGGGAGAAGGCTACACCTTC. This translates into CAWSGQGEGYTF.

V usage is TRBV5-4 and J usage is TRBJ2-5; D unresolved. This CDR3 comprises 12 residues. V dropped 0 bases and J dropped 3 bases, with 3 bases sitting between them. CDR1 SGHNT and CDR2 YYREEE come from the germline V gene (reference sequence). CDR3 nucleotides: TGTGCCAGCAGCTTGGTAGAAGAGACCCAGTACTTC. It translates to CASSLVEETQYF.

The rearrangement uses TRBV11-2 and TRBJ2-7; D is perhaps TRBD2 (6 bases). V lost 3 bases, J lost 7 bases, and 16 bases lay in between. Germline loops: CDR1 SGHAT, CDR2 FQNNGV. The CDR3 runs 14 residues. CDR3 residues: CASSLGGEYREQYF. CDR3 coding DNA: TGTGCCAGCAGCTTGGGGGGTGAATATCGAGAGCAGTACTTC.

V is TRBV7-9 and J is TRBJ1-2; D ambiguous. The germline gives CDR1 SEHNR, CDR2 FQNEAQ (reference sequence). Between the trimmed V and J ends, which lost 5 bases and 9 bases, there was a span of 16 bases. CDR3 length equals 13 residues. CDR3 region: CASSIGPIGSYTF. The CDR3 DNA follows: TGTGCCAGCAGCATTGGACCCATAGGGAGCTACACCTTC.

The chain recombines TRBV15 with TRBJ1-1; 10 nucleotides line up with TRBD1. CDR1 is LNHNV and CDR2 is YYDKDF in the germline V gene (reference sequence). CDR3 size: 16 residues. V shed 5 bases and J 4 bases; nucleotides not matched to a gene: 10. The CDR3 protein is CATSRGPRTGGTEAFF. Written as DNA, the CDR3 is TGTGCCACCAGCCGGGGTCCCCGGACAGGGGGCACTGAAGCTTTCTTT.

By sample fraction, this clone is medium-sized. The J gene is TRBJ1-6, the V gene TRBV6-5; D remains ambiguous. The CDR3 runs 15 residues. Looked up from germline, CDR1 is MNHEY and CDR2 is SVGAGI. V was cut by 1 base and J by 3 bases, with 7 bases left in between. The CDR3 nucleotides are TGTGCCAGCAGTTACTTGACTCTCTATAATTCACCCCTCCACTTT. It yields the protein CASSYLTLYNSPLHF.

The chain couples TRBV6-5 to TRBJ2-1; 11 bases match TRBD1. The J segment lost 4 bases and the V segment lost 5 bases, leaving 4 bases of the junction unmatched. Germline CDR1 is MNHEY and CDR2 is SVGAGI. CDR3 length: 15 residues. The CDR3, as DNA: TGTGCCAGCAGTGGATGGGACAGGGGGTACAATGAGCAGTTCTTC. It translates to CASSGWDRGYNEQFF.

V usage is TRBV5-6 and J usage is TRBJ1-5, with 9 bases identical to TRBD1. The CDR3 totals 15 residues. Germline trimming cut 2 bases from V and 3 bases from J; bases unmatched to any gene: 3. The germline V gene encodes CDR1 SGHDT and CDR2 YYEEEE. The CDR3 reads CASSFGTGNNQPQHF. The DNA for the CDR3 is TGTGCCAGCAGCTTTGGGACAGGGAACAATCAGCCCCAGCATTTT.

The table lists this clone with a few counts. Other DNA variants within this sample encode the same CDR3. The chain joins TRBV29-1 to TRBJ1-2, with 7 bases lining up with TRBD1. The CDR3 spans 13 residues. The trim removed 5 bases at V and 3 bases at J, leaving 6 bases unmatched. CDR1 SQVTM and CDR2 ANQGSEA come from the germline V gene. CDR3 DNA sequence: TGCAGCGTTCAGGGGGGGACGGACTATGGCTACACCTTC. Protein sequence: CSVQGGTDYGYTF.

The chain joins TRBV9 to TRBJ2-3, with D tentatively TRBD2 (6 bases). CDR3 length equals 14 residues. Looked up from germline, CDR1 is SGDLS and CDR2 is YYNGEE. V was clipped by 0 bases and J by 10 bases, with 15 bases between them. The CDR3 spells CASSVVEGGGAQYF. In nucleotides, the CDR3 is TGTGCCAGCAGCGTAGTGGAGGGCGGAGGGGCGCAGTATTTT.

The CDR3: CASSREGTGSYEQYF. The CDR3 DNA sequence: TGCGCCAGCAGCCGTGAGGGGACAGGGTCCTACGAGCAGTACTTC. This chain uses TRBV4-3 with TRBJ2-7; TRBD1 matches at 9 bases. The J segment lost 1 base and the V segment lost 4 bases, leaving 5 bases of the junction unmatched. Germline assignment: CDR1 LGHNA and CDR2 YSLEER. The CDR3 is 15 amino acids.

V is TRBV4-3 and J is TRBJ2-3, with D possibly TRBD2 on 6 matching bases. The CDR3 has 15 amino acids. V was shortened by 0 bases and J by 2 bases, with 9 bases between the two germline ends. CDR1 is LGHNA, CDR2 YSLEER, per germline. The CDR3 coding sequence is TGCGCCAGCAGCCAAGATCCGGGGGACACAGATACGCAGTATTTT. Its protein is CASSQDPGDTDTQYF.

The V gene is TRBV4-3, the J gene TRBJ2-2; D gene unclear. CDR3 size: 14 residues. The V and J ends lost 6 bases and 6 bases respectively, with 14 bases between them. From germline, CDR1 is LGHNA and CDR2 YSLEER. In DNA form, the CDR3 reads TGCGCCAGCAGGAGTAGGGAAAATTCCGGGGAGCTGTTTTTT. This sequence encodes CASRSRENSGELFF.